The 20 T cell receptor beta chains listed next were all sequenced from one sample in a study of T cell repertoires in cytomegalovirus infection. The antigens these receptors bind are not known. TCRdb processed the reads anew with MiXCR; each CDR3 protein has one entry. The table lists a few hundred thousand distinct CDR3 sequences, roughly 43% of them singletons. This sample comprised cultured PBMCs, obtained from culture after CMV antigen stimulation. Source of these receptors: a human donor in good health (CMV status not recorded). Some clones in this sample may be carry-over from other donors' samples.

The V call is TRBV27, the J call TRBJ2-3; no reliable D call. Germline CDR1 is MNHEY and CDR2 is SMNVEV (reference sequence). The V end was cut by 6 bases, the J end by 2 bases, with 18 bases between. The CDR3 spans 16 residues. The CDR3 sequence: CASSNTRNSHTDTQYF. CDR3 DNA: TGTGCCAGCAGCAACACAAGGAACAGCCACACAGATACGCAGTATTTT.

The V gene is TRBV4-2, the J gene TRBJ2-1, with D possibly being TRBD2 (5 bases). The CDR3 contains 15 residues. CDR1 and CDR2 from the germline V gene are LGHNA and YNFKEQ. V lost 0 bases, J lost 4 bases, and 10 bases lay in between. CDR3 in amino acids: CASSQEERPYNEQFF. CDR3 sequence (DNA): TGTGCCAGCAGCCAAGAAGAGCGGCCTTACAATGAGCAGTTCTTC.

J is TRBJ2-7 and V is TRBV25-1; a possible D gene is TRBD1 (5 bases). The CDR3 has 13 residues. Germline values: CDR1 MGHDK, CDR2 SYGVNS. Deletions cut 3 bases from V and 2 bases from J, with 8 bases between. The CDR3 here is CASSEDNPYEQYF. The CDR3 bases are TGTGCCAGCAGTGAGGACAATCCCTACGAGCAGTACTTC.

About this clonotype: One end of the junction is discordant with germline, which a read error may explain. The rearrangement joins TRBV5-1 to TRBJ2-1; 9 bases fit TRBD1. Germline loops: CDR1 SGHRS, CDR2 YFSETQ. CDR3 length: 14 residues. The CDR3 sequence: CASSLGQGDNEQFF. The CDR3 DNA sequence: TGCGCCAGCAGTTTGGGACAGGGCGACAATGAGCAGTTCTTC.

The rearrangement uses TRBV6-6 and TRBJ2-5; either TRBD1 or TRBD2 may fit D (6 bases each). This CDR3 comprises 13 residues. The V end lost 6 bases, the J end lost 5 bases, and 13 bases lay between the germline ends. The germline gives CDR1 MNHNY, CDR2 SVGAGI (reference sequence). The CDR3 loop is CASSRLDRETQYF. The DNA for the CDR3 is TGTGCCAGCAGCCGACTAGACAGGGAGACCCAGTACTTC.

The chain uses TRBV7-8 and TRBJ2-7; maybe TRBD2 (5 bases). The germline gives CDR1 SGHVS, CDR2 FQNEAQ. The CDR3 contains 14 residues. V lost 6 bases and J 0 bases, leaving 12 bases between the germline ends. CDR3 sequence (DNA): TGTGCCAGCAGTACGCGGGCCAGCTCCTACGAGCAGTACTTC. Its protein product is CASSTRASSYEQYF.

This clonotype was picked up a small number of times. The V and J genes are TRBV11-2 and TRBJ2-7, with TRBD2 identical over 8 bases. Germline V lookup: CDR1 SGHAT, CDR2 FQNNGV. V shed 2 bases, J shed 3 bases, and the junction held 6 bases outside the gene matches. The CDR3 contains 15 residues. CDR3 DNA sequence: TGTGCCAGCAGCTTAACTAGCGGAAGGATCTACGAGCAGTACTTC. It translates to CASSLTSGRIYEQYF.

CDR3 DNA: TGTGCCAGCAGATTCTCTAGCGGGGGGGTCACAGATACGCAGTATTTT. Protein product: CASRFSSGGVTDTQYF. V and J are TRBV7-2 and TRBJ2-3, with TRBD2 matching 12 bases. Germline V gene lookup returns CDR1 SGHTA and CDR2 FQGNSA. CDR3 length equals 16 residues. Trimming took 6 bases from V and 2 from J; bases not matched to a gene: 6.

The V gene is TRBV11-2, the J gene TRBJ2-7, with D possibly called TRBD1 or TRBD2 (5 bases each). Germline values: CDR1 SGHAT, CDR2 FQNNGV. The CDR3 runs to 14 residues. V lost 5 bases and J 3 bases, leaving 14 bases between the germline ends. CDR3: CASSPRDPNYEQYF. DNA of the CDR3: TGTGCCAGCAGCCCCCGGGACCCTAACTACGAGCAGTACTTC.

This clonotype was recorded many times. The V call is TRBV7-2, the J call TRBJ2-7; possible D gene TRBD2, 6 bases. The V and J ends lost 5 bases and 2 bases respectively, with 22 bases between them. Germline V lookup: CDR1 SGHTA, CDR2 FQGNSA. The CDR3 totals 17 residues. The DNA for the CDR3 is TGTGCCAGCAGCCCCACCCCTCAGCGGGCCCACCCCTACGAGCAGTACTTC. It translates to CASSPTPQRAHPYEQYF.

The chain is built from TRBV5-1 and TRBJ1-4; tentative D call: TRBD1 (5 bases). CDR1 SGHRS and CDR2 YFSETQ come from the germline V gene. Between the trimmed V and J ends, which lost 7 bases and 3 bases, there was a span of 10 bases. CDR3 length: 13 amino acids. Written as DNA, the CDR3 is TGCGCCAGCTCGAGGGGTTCTAATGAAAAACTGTTTTTT. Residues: CASSRGSNEKLFF.

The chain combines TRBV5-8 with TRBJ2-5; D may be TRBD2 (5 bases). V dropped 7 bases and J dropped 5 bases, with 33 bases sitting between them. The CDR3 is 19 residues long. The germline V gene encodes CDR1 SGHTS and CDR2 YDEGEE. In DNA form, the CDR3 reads TGTGCCAGCTTAAGCGCTTCCCTCTCCCCTAGCTGGTTGGTGGAGACCCAGTACTTC. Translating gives CASLSASLSPSWLVETQYF.

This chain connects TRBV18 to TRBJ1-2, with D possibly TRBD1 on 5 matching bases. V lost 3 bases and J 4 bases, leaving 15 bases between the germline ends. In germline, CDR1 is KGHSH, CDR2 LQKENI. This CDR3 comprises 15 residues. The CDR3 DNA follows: TGTGCCAGCTCACCGAGCGCTACAGGTAGCTATGGCTACACCTTC. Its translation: CASSPSATGSYGYTF.

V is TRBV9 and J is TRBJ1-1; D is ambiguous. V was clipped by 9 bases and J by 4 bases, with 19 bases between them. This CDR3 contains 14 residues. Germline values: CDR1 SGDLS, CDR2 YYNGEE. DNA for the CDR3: TGTGCCACCTCCCCCCAGGTTCGCGGCACTGAAGCTTTCTTT. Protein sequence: CATSPQVRGTEAFF. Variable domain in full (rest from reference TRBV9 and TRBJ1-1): DSGVTQTPKHLITATGQRVTLRCSPRSGDLSVYWYQQSLDQGLQFLIQYYNGEERAKGNILERFSAQQFPDLHSELNLSSLELGDSALYFCATSPQVRGTEAFFGQGTRLTVV.

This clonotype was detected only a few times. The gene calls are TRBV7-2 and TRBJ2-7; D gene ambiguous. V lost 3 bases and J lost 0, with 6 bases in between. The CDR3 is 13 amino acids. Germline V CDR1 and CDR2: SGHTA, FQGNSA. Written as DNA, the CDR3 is TGTGCCAGCAGCTTCGGGTTCTCCTACGAGCAGTACTTC. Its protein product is CASSFGFSYEQYF.

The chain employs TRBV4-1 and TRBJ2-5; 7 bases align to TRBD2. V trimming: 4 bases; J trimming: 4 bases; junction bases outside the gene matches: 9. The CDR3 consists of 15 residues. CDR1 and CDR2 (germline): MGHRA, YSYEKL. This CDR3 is CASSPLARDRETQYF. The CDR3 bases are TGCGCCAGCAGCCCACTAGCGAGGGATAGAGAGACCCAGTACTTC.

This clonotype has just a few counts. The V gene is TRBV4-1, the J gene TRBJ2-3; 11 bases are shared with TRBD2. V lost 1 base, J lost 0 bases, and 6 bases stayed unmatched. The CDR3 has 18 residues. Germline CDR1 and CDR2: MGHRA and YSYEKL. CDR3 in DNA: TGCGCCAGCAGCCAAGTCGGCGGGACTAGCGGAAGCACAGATACGCAGTATTTT. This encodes CASSQVGGTSGSTDTQYF.

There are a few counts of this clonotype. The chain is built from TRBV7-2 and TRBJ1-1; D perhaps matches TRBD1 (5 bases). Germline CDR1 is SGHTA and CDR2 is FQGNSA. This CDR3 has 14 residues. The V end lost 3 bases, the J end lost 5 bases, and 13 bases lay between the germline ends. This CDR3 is CASSFGGFETEAFF. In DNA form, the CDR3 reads TGTGCCAGCAGCTTCGGGGGGTTTGAGACTGAAGCTTTCTTT.

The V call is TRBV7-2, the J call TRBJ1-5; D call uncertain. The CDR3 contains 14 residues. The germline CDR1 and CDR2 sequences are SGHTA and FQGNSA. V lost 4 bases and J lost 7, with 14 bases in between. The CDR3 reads CASSSQSFGQPQHF. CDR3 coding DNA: TGTGCCAGCAGCTCACAGTCCTTCGGGCAGCCCCAGCATTTT.

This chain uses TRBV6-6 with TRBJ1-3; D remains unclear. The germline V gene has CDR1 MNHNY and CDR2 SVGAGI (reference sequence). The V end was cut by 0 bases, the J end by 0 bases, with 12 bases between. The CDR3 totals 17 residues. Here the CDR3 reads CASSYSRFVTSGNTIYF. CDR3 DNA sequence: TGTGCCAGCAGTTACTCGAGGTTTGTCACCTCTGGAAACACCATATATTTT.